These T cell receptor beta chains were read from a single sample in a study of OX40 agonist ivuxolimab in advanced cancers. Repertoires were generated with immunoSEQ multiplex PCR, while TCRdb's copy carries only in-frame clones and drops some. This sample yields some 95,000 clones, of which about 91% are seen a single time; around 0.51% belongs to the top ten. The sample consisted of CD4+ or CD8+ T cells sorted from blood, taken in a trial of the OX40 agonist ivuxolimab. These receptors were taken from an adult with an advanced solid tumor such as melanoma, head and neck, liver or kidney cancer. CDR3s include the opening cysteine and the closing phenylalanine or tryptophan. A D gene is named only where the DNA matches it firmly. The size of a clone is reported for some rows only, either as once, few or many, or as a class for expanded clones.

size: NA
D: NA
J: TRBJ1-1
V: TRBV6-5
DNA: TGTGCCAGCAGAACCGGGACAACGGGAGGTACTTTCTTT
CDR3: CASRTGTTGGTFF

size: NA
D: TRBD1
J: TRBJ1-1
V: TRBV6-1
DNA: TGTGCCAGCCGGGACAGGGGGTACGAGGGCACTGAAGCTTTCTTT
CDR3: CASRDRGYEGTEAFF

size: NA
D: TRBD1
J: TRBJ1-4
V: TRBV15
DNA: TGTGCCACCTCGTTCGACAGGGGTGCTGAAAAACTGTTTTTT
CDR3: CATSFDRGAEKLFF

size: once
D: TRBD1
J: TRBJ2-7
V: TRBV10-2
DNA: TGCGCCAGCAGGGAAGGGACAGGGGGCTACGAGCAGTACTTC
CDR3: CASREGTGGYEQYF

size: NA
D: NA
J: TRBJ2-3
V: TRBV10-3
DNA: TGTGCCATCAGTGCCCCGTCCACAGATACGCAGTATTTT
CDR3: CAISAPSTDTQYF

size: NA
D: NA
J: TRBJ1-1
V: TRBV30
DNA: TGTGCCTGGAGTGTTGAGGGAACTGGGGTAGCTTTCTTT
CDR3: CAWSVEGTGVAFF

size: NA
D: TRBD1
J: TRBJ1-1
V: TRBV11-3
DNA: TGTGCCAGCAGCACCGGGGACAGGGAGAACACTGAAGCTTTCTTT
CDR3: CASSTGDRENTEAFF

size: NA
D: TRBD2
J: TRBJ2-1
V: TRBV30
DNA: TGTGCCTGGAGTAAACTAGCGGGGGGTATTGGTGAGCAGTTCTTC
CDR3: CAWSKLAGGIGEQFF

size: NA
D: TRBD1
J: TRBJ2-7
V: TRBV6-1
DNA: TGTGCCAGCAGTGAACAGGACAGGAACTACGAGCAGTACTTC
CDR3: CASSEQDRNYEQYF

size: NA
D: TRBD1
J: TRBJ1-2
V: TRBV12-5
DNA: TGTGCTAGTGGTTTGGTATTAGGGACAGGGTCCCTGGATGGCTATGGCTACACCTTC
CDR3: CASGLVLGTGSLDGYGYTF

size: few
D: NA
J: TRBJ1-2
V: TRBV7-9
DNA: TGTGCCAGCAGCTTAGCAGGGGTTCATGGCTACACCTTC
CDR3: CASSLAGVHGYTF

size: NA
D: NA
J: TRBJ2-5
V: TRBV12-5
DNA: TGTGCTAGTGGTCCCCATGAGACCCAGTACTTC
CDR3: CASGPHETQYF

size: NA
D: NA
J: TRBJ2-1
V: TRBV5-6
DNA: TGTGCCAGCAGATCCGGTCGGGAGCAGTTCTTC
CDR3: CASRSGREQFF

size: once
D: NA
J: TRBJ2-1
V: TRBV7-9
DNA: TGTGCCAGCAGCAATGAGAACAGGGTAACCTACAATGAGCAGTTCTTC
CDR3: CASSNENRVTYNEQFF

size: NA
D: NA
J: TRBJ1-4
V: TRBV19
DNA: TGTGCCAGTAGTAGGACAACGGAGGAAAAACTGTTTTTT
CDR3: CASSRTTEEKLFF

size: NA
D: NA
J: TRBJ1-1
V: TRBV7-9
DNA: TGTGCCAGCAGCTTGGAATGGGCAGAAGCTTTCTTT
CDR3: CASSLEWAEAFF

size: few
D: NA
J: TRBJ2-1
V: TRBV7-9
DNA: TGTGCCAGCAGCTTAGAAGTCGATGAGCAGTTCTTC
CDR3: CASSLEVDEQFF

size: NA
D: TRBD1
J: TRBJ1-2
V: TRBV4-1
DNA: TGCGCCAGCAGCCAAGTATCAGTACAGGGGAAAGATGGCTACACCTTC
CDR3: CASSQVSVQGKDGYTF

size: NA
D: NA
J: TRBJ2-5
V: TRBV7-2
DNA: TGTGCCAGCAGCGACACCACTAGGAGGACCCAGTACTTC
CDR3: CASSDTTRRTQYF

size: medium-sized
D: NA
J: TRBJ1-4
V: TRBV12-5
DNA: TGTGCTAGTGGTTTGGATGAGAAACTGTTTTTT
CDR3: CASGLDEKLFF

size: NA
D: NA
J: TRBJ1-5
V: TRBV30
DNA: TGTGCCTGGAGTACCTCGCACCTCGGGCAGCCCCAGCATTTT
CDR3: CAWSTSHLGQPQHF

size: few
D: NA
J: TRBJ2-5
V: TRBV4-1
DNA: TGCGCCAGCAGCCAAGGGCCTCTGGGGACCCAGTACTTC
CDR3: CASSQGPLGTQYF

size: NA
D: NA
J: TRBJ1-2
V: TRBV7-3
DNA: TGTGCCAGCAGCCCCCGGACGGTGAACTATGGCTACACCTTC
CDR3: CASSPRTVNYGYTF

size: NA
D: TRBD1
J: TRBJ1-1
V: TRBV11-3
DNA: TGTGCCAGCAGCTCCAACACCGGGACAGGGTCCCCTGAAGCTTTCTTT
CDR3: CASSSNTGTGSPEAFF

size: NA
D: NA
J: TRBJ2-5
V: TRBV2
DNA: TGTGCCAGCAGGGACTGGACATTGGGCAGGGCTGAGACCCAGTACTTC
CDR3: CASRDWTLGRAETQYF

size: NA
D: NA
J: TRBJ2-1
V: TRBV9
DNA: TGTGCCAGCAGCGTCGGAGGAAATTTTGGTAATGAGCAGTTCTTC
CDR3: CASSVGGNFGNEQFF

size: NA
D: NA
J: TRBJ1-1
V: TRBV27
DNA: TGTGCCAGCAGTTTACCTGGCAACACTGAAGCTTTCTTT
CDR3: CASSLPGNTEAFF

size: NA
D: TRBD1
J: TRBJ2-7
V: TRBV6-5
DNA: TGTGCCAGCCTTTCAGGGGGACAGGGCTCCTACGAGCAGTACTTC
CDR3: CASLSGGQGSYEQYF